These 24 T cell receptor beta chains originate from one sample sequenced in a study of cytomegalovirus exposure and HLA in healthy donors. Profiling relied on immunoSEQ multiplex PCR, and the TCRdb table lists in-frame clones only, not all of them. This sample has some 130,000 clones, with around 87% found just once. Specimen: PBMCs. The source of these receptors is a woman between 18 and 30 years old in good health and CMV-seropositive.

The V gene is TRBV19, the J gene TRBJ1-2; D might be TRBD1 (6 bases). The V end was cut by 4 bases, the J end by 4 bases, with 16 bases between. The CDR3 extends over 15 amino acids. The germline CDR1 and CDR2 sequences are LNHDA and SQIVND (reference sequence). In DNA form, the CDR3 reads TGTGCCAGTAGTACGGGGGGCCAGGGACTCTATGGCTACACCTTC. The encoded protein is CASSTGGQGLYGYTF.

This chain uses TRBV9 with TRBJ1-3, with TRBD1 matching 7 bases. The germline V gene has CDR1 SGDLS and CDR2 YYNGEE. The CDR3 has 16 amino acids. V lost 4 bases to trimming and J lost 0 bases; unmatched junction nucleotides: 7. CDR3 nucleotides: TGTGCCAGCAGCCCCCCGACAGGGTTCTCTGGAAACACCATATATTTT. It encodes CASSPPTGFSGNTIYF.

V gene TRBV19 combines with J gene TRBJ1-3; unclear D gene. The germline V gene encodes CDR1 LNHDA and CDR2 SQIVND (reference sequence). The CDR3 length is 13 residues. The V end lost 5 bases, the J end lost 8 bases, and 13 bases lay between the germline ends. CDR3 residues: CASSSSEVHTIYF. The CDR3 bases are TGTGCCAGTAGTTCCAGTGAGGTCCACACCATATATTTT.

The chain carries TRBV9 and TRBJ2-5; 7 nucleotides align to TRBD1. With 3 bases clipped from V and 3 bases from J, the junction kept 8 bases outside the gene matches. CDR1 and CDR2 from the germline V gene are SGDLS and YYNGEE. The CDR3 spans 15 residues. Written as DNA, the CDR3 is TGTGCCAGCAGCGCTTTCCGGGACAGCAAAGAGACCCAGTACTTC. Protein sequence: CASSAFRDSKETQYF. Full variable domain (remainder filled in from reference TRBV9 and TRBJ2-5): DSGVTQTPKHLITATGQRVTLRCSPRSGDLSVYWYQQSLDQGLQFLIQYYNGEERAKGNILERFSAQQFPDLHSELNLSSLELGDSALYFCASSAFRDSKETQYFGPGTRLLVL.

Only a few counts were recorded for this clone. This chain uses TRBV5-4 with TRBJ2-2; 8 bases agree with TRBD1. From germline, CDR1 is SGHNT and CDR2 YYREEE (reference sequence). CDR3 length: 16 residues. The junction had 10 bases not matched to a gene; V was cut back by 3 bases and J by 6 bases. The CDR3 spells CASSSSGGAEAGELFF. CDR3 DNA sequence: TGTGCCAGCAGCTCCTCAGGGGGCGCAGAAGCCGGGGAGCTGTTTTTT.

CDR3 residues: CASSQERGGVGGLYSNQPQHF. The DNA of the CDR3 is TGCGCCAGCAGCCAAGAAAGGGGTGGGGTAGGGGGTCTATATAGCAATCAGCCCCAGCATTTT. The V gene is TRBV4-1, the J gene TRBJ1-5; D possibly corresponds to TRBD1 (6 bases). This CDR3 contains 21 residues. The germline V gene encodes CDR1 MGHRA and CDR2 YSYEKL. Trimming took off 0 bases at V and 0 bases at J, with 24 bases between the two ends.

This rearrangement joins TRBV6-5 to TRBJ2-3; D is perhaps TRBD2 (5 bases). V was shortened by 4 bases and J by 5 bases, with 13 bases between the two germline ends. Germline V gives CDR1 MNHEY, CDR2 SVGAGI. CDR3 length: 14 residues. CDR3 protein: CASSSGEVGDTQYF. Written as DNA, the CDR3 is TGTGCCAGCAGTTCCGGGGAAGTTGGAGATACGCAGTATTTT.

This sequence joins TRBV19 and TRBJ1-2; 8 bases map to TRBD1. The germline CDR1 and CDR2 sequences are LNHDA and SQIVND (reference sequence). J gave up 7 bases and V 8 bases, and 15 bases lay outside the gene matches. The CDR3 length is 15 residues. DNA of the CDR3: TGTGCCAGTGATCCGGAGGGGACAGGACGGCCTGGCTACACCTTC. Residues: CASDPEGTGRPGYTF.

The chain couples TRBV13 to TRBJ2-7, with 8 bases aligning to TRBD2. Trimming at V came to 5 bases and at J to 2 bases, leaving 17 bases not matched to a gene. The CDR3 covers 18 residues. CDR1 is PRHDT and CDR2 is FYEKMQ in the germline V gene (reference sequence). CDR3 coding DNA: TGTGCCAGCAGCAGCGGGGGTTCGTCGAGCGGACTAACCTACGAGCAGTACTTC. It codes for CASSSGGSSSGLTYEQYF.

This chain uses TRBV11-3 with TRBJ2-2, with D possibly TRBD1 on 6 matching bases. The CDR3 is 16 residues long. V was clipped by 1 base and J by 5 bases, with 14 bases between them. CDR1 and CDR2 from the germline V gene are SGHNT and YENEEA. Written as DNA, the CDR3 is TGTGCCAGCAGCTTAGGCACCCTCAGGGGTACCGGGGAGCTGTTTTTT. Translating gives CASSLGTLRGTGELFF.

V usage is TRBV5-1 and J usage is TRBJ1-2, with D tentatively TRBD1 (6 bases). Trimming shortened V by 4 bases and J by 5 bases, and 18 bases separated the two germline ends. Germline loops: CDR1 SGHRS, CDR2 YFSETQ. The CDR3 runs to 15 residues. This chain's CDR3 is CASSRLDSDFYGYTF. CDR3 DNA sequence: TGCGCCAGCAGCCGGCTGGACAGCGACTTTTATGGCTACACCTTC.

The J gene is TRBJ1-6, the V gene TRBV6-1; 9 nucleotides line up with TRBD1. Unmatched junction bases numbered 6, after V lost 2 bases and J lost 7 bases. Germline lookup yields CDR1 MNHNS and CDR2 SASEGT. This CDR3 contains 16 residues. In DNA form, the CDR3 reads TGTGCCAGCAGTGAAATGGCAGGGACAGGGAATTCACCCCTCCACTTT. It translates to CASSEMAGTGNSPLHF.

This clone came up once. The CDR3 protein is CSVEQGGKTNEKLFF. CDR3 bases: TGCAGCGTTGAACAAGGGGGCAAAACTAATGAAAAACTGTTTTTT. The chain employs TRBV29-1 and TRBJ1-4, with TRBD1 matching 7 bases. The CDR3 is 15 amino acids. The germline CDR1 and CDR2 sequences are SQVTM and ANQGSEA. J gave up 1 base and V 2 bases, and 4 bases lay outside the gene matches.

This rearrangement joins TRBV4-3 to TRBJ2-1; 10 nucleotides align to TRBD2. J lost 7 bases, V lost 6 bases, and 9 bases had no gene match. CDR3 size: 15 residues. The V gene's germline CDR1 is LGHNA and CDR2 YSLEER. The CDR3 is CASSFSGGLGNEQFF. The CDR3, as DNA: TGCGCCAGCAGTTTTAGCGGGGGGCTAGGGAATGAGCAGTTCTTC.

This clone was observed a handful of times. The chain links TRBV27 to TRBJ1-6; tentatively, D is TRBD1 (5 bases). Per germline, CDR1 MNHEY and CDR2 SMNVEV (reference sequence). The CDR3 sequence is 14 residues long. Deletions cut 3 bases from V and 6 bases from J, with 9 bases between. CDR3 sequence (DNA): TGTGCCAGCAGTTTTTCCGGGGGTAATTCACCCCTCCACTTT. Residues: CASSFSGGNSPLHF.

This clone was picked up a small number of times. V and J are TRBV19 and TRBJ2-7; D may be TRBD1 (6 bases). V lost 4 bases to trimming and J lost 4 bases, with 20 bases between them. CDR3 length equals 16 residues. The germline CDR1 and CDR2 sequences are LNHDA and SQIVND (reference sequence). The CDR3: CASSTGKQGREYEQYF. For the CDR3, the DNA is TGTGCCAGTAGTACGGGAAAACAGGGAAGGGAGTACGAGCAGTACTTC.

This chain connects TRBV28 to TRBJ2-1; no reliable D call. V lost 6 bases and J 6 bases, leaving 12 bases between the germline ends. The germline CDR1 and CDR2 sequences are MDHEN and SYDVKM. This CDR3 has 13 amino acids. This CDR3 is CASRLTRFNEQFF. CDR3 bases: TGTGCCAGCAGACTGACGCGGTTCAATGAGCAGTTCTTC.

The chain couples TRBV27 to TRBJ1-2, with 9 bases lining up with TRBD1. The CDR3 is 15 residues long. Germline lookup yields CDR1 MNHEY and CDR2 SMNVEV (reference sequence). Germline trimming cut 5 bases from V and 3 bases from J; bases unmatched to any gene: 7. The CDR3 is CASSPGTGNYYGYTF. Here the CDR3 DNA reads TGTGCCAGCAGTCCCGGGACAGGGAACTACTATGGCTACACCTTC.

The chain uses TRBV7-6 and TRBJ2-6; 7 bases match TRBD2. Losses at the gene ends were 4 bases for V and 3 bases for J; bases not matched to a gene: 6. The CDR3 has 16 amino acids. Looked up from germline, CDR1 is SGHVS and CDR2 is FNYEAQ. In nucleotides, the CDR3 is TGTGCCAGCAGCTCGTCCCGGGGGGATGGGGCCAACGTCCTGACTTTC. Protein product: CASSSSRGDGANVLTF.

The chain employs TRBV4-1 and TRBJ1-3, with D maybe TRBD1 (6 bases). Germline V gene data show CDR1 as MGHRA and CDR2 as YSYEKL. The CDR3 has 16 residues. The V end lost 1 base, the J end lost 0 bases, and 10 bases lay between the germline ends. The CDR3 bases are TGCGCCAGCAGCCAAGTAACAGGGTCCTCTGGAAACACCATATATTTT. It codes for CASSQVTGSSGNTIYF.

The rearrangement uses TRBV5-1 and TRBJ2-2; possible D gene TRBD1, 6 bases. This CDR3 has 15 amino acids. The V gene's germline CDR1 is SGHRS and CDR2 YFSETQ. V lost 5 bases and J 2 bases, leaving 13 bases between the germline ends. The CDR3 region has the DNA TGCGCCAGCAGGACCGGGACATCAAACACCGGGGAGCTGTTTTTT. It yields the protein CASRTGTSNTGELFF.

This chain links TRBV5-3 with TRBJ2-7; 8 bases agree with TRBD2. TRBV5-3 is annotated as an ORF whose role is uncertain. J was trimmed by 3 bases and V by 1 base; bases with no gene match: 9. There are 16 residues in the CDR3. The CDR3 nucleotides are TGTGCCAGAAGCTTGTTTGATAGCGGGACCATCTACGAGCAGTACTTC. It specifies CARSLFDSGTIYEQYF.

This clone was seen a single time. V is TRBV11-2 and J is TRBJ1-6, with unresolved D. Trimming stripped 0 bases from V and 9 bases from J, with 9 bases between. The CDR3 contains 14 residues. The germline V gene has CDR1 SGHAT and CDR2 FQNNGV. CDR3 loop: CASSLDGSGSPLHF. The CDR3 DNA reads as TGTGCCAGCAGCTTAGATGGGAGTGGTTCACCCCTCCACTTT.

The sample holds one count of this clone. The rearrangement uses TRBV5-4 and TRBJ2-7; a weak D match, TRBD2 (6 bases). The CDR3 is 17 amino acids. V was cut by 4 bases and J by 5 bases, with 25 bases left in between. CDR1 is SGHNT, CDR2 YYREEE, per germline (reference sequence). Here the CDR3 DNA reads TGTGCCAGCAGCCCCCACCCCTTTAGCCGGGAGTCCCACGAGCAGTACTTC. Translation: CASSPHPFSRESHEQYF.